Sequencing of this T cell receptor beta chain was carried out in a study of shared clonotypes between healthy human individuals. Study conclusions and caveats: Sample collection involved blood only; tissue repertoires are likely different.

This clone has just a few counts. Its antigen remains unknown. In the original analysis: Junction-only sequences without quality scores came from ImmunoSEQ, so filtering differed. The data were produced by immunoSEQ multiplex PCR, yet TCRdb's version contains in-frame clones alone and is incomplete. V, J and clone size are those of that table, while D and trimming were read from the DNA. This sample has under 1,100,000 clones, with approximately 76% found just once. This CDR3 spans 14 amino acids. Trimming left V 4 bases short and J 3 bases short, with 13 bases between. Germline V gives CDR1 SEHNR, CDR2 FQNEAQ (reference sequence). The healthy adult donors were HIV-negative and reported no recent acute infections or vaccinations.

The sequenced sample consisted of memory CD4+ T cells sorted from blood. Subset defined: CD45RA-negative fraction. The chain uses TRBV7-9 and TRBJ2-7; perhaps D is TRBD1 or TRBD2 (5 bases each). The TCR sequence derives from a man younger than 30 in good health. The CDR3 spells CASSSGTLLYEQYF. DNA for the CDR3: TGTGCCAGCAGCTCCGGGACGTTGCTCTACGAGCAGTACTTC.